Sequencing of this T cell receptor (beta chain) was carried out in a study of Ad26.COV2.S vaccination and SARS-CoV-2 variants. Overall study: Vaccine-arm donor from the placebo-controlled COV1001 Ad26.COV2.S trial.

Details on this clone: Its antigen is undetermined.

The CDR3 has 17 amino acids. Per germline, CDR1 LNHDA and CDR2 SQIVND (reference sequence). V lost 4 bases and J lost 0; bases outside the gene matches: 6. Treatment: some 19 received Ad26.COV2.S at low or high dose, single or two shots; about five received placebo; per-sample allocation not given. Following the first vaccine or placebo injection, samples were taken on day 63. Repertoires were generated with immunoSEQ multiplex PCR, while TCRdb's copy carries only in-frame clones and drops some. There are a few hundred thousand clones in the sample; approximately 90% occur only once, and approximately 1.6% lies in the top ten. Study observations and caveats: Placebo and vaccine recipients had non-spike TCR breadth that was similar.

The chain recombines TRBV19 with TRBJ1-4; 9 positions match TRBD1. The specimen comprised peripheral blood, sampled in a trial of Ad26.COV2.S vaccine versus placebo. This clonotype was obtained from a person aged 18-60 years who received the Ad26.COV2.S COVID-19 vaccine or a placebo. DNA of the CDR3: TGTGCCAGTAGTAGGGGACAGGGTTTCGCAACTAATGAAAAACTGTTTTTT. Its protein product is CASSRGQGFATNEKLFF.